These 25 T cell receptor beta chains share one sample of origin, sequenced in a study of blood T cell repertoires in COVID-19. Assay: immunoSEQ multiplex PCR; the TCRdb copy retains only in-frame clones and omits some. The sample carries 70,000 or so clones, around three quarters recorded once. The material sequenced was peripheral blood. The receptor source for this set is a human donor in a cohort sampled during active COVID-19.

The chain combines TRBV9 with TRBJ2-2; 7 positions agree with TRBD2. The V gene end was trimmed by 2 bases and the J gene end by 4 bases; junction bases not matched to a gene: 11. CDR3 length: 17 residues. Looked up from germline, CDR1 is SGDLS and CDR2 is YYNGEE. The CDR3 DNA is TGTGCCAGCAGCGTCCACACTAGCGTCATCGGCACCGGGGAGCTGTTTTTT. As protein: CASSVHTSVIGTGELFF.

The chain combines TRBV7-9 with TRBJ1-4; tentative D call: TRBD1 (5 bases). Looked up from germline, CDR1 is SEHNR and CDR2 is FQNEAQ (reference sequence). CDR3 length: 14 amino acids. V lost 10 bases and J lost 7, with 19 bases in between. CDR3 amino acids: CATREDLGTEKLFF. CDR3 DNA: TGTGCCACCAGGGAGGATCTAGGTACTGAAAAACTGTTTTTT. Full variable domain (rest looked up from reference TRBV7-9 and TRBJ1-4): DTGVSQNPRHKITKRGQNVTFRCDPISEHNRLYWYRQTLGQGPEFLTYFQNEAQLEKSRLLSDRFSAERPKGSFSTLEIQRTEQGDSAMYLCATREDLGTEKLFFGSGTQLSVL.

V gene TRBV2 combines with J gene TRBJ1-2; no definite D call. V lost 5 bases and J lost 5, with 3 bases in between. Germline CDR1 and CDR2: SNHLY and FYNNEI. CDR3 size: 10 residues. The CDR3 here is CASSSYGYTF. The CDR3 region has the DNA TGTGCCAGCAGTTCTTATGGCTACACCTTC.

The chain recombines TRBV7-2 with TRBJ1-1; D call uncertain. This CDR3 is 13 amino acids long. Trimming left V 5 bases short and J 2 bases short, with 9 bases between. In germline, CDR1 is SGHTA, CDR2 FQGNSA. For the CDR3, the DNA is TGTGCCAGCAGCGTTACAGAAAACACTGAAGCTTTCTTT. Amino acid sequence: CASSVTENTEAFF. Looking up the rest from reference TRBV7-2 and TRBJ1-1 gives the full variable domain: GAGVSQSPSNKVTEKGKDVELRCDPISGHTALYWYRQSLGQGLEFLIYFQGNSAPDKSGLPSDRFSAERTGGSVSTLTIQRTQQEDSAVYLCASSVTENTEAFFGQGTRLTVV.

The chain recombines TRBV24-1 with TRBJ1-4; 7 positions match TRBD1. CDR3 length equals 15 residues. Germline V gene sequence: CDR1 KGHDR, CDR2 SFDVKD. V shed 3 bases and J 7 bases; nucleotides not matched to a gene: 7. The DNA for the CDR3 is TGTGCCACCAGTGATGGAAGGGGGCGAGGTGAAAAACTGTTTTTT. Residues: CATSDGRGRGEKLFF.

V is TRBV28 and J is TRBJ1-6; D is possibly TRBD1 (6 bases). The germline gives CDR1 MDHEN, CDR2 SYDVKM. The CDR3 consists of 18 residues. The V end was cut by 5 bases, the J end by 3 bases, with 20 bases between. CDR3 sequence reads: CASSHGTPVQDYNSPLHF. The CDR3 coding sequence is TGTGCCAGCAGTCACGGGACACCAGTTCAGGACTATAATTCACCCCTCCACTTT. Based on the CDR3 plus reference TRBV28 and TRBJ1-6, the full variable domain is DVKVTQSSRYLVKRTGEKVFLECVQDMDHENMFWYRQDPGLGLRLIYFSYDVKMKEKGDIPEGYSVSREKKERFSLILESASTNQTSMYLCASSHGTPVQDYNSPLHFGNGTRLTVT.

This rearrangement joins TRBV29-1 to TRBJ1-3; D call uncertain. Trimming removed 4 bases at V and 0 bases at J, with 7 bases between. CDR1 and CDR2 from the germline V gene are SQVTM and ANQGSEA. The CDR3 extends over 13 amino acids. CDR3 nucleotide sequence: TGCAGCGTTGGACACGACTCTGGAAACACCATATATTTT. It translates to CSVGHDSGNTIYF.

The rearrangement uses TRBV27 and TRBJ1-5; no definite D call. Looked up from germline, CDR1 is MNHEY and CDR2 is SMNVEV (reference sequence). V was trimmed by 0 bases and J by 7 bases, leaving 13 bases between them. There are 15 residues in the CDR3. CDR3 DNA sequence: TGTGCCAGCAGTTTATCGGCGGGCTCTGGGCAGCCCCAGCATTTT. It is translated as CASSLSAGSGQPQHF.

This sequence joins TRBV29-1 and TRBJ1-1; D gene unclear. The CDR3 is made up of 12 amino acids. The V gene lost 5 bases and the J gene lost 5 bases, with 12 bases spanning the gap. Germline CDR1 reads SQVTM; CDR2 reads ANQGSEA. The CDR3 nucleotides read TGCAGCGTTAGGGAGCCGGGGACTGAAGCTTTCTTT. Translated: CSVREPGTEAFF.

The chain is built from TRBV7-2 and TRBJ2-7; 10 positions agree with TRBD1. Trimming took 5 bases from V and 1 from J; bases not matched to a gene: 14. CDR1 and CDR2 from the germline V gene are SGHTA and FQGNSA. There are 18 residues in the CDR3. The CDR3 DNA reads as TGTGCCAGCAGCGCCCCGATCGCGGGACAGGGGTCTTCCTACGAGCAGTACTTC. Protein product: CASSAPIAGQGSSYEQYF. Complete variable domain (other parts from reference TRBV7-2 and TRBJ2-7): GAGVSQSPSNKVTEKGKDVELRCDPISGHTALYWYRQSLGQGLEFLIYFQGNSAPDKSGLPSDRFSAERTGGSVSTLTIQRTQQEDSAVYLCASSAPIAGQGSSYEQYFGPGTRLTVT.

The CDR3 spells CASSPKTANYGYTF. In DNA, the CDR3 is TGTGCCAGCAGCCCCAAGACAGCCAACTATGGCTACACCTTC. The chain employs TRBV6-5 and TRBJ1-2, with TRBD1 as a possible D gene (5 bases). Germline CDR1 reads MNHEY; CDR2 reads SVGAGI. Trimming cost V 6 bases and J 2 bases, with 13 bases left between them. The CDR3 totals 14 residues.

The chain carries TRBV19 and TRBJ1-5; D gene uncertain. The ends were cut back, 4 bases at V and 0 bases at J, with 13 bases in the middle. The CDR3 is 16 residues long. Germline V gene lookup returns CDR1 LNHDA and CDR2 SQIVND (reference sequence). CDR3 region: CASSNLQRYSNQPQHF. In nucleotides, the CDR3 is TGTGCCAGTAGTAATTTGCAGAGGTATAGCAATCAGCCCCAGCATTTT.

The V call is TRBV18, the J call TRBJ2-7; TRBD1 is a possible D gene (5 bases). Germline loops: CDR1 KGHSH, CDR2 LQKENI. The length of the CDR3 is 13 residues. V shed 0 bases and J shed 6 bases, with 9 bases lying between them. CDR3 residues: CASSPPDKAEQYF. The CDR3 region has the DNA TGTGCCAGCTCACCACCGGACAAGGCCGAGCAGTACTTC.

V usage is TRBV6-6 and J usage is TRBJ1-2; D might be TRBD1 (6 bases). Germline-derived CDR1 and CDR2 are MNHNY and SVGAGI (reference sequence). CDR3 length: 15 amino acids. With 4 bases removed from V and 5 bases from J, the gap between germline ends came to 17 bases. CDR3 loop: CASSLQSGGGYGYTF. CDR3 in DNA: TGTGCCAGCAGTTTACAAAGTGGGGGCGGGTATGGCTACACCTTC.

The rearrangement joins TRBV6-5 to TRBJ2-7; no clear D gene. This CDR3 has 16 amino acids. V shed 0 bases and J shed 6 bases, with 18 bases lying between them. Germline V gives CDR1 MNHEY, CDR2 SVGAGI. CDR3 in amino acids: CASSYSNSFSPLEQYF. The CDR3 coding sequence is TGTGCCAGCAGTTACTCGAACAGTTTCTCTCCCCTCGAGCAGTACTTC.

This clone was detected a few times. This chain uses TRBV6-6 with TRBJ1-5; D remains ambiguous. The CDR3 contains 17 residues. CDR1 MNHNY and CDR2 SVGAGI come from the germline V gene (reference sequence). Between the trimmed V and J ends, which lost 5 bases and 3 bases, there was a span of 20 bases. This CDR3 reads CASSLTRLAGTNQPQHF. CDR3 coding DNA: TGTGCCAGCAGTCTCACCCGGCTAGCGGGTACCAATCAGCCCCAGCATTTT.

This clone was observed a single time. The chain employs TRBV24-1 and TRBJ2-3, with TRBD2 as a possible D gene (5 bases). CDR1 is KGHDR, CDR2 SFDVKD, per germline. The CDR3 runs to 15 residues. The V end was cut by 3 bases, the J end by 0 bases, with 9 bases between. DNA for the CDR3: TGTGCCACCAGTGATCCAGCGGATAGCACAGATACGCAGTATTTT. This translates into CATSDPADSTDTQYF.

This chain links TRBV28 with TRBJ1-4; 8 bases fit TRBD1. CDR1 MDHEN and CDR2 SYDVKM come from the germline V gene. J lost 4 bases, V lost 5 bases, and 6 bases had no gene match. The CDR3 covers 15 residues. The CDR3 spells CASSPTTGDNEKLFF. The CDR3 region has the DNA TGTGCCAGCAGTCCGACGACAGGGGATAATGAAAAACTGTTTTTT.

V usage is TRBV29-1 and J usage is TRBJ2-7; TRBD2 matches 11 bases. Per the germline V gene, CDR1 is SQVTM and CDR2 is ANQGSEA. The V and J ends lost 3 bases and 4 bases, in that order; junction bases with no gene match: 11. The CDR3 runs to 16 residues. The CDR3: CSVDGTSGYGRYEQYF. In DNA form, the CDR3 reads TGCAGCGTTGACGGGACTAGCGGTTACGGGAGGTACGAGCAGTACTTC.

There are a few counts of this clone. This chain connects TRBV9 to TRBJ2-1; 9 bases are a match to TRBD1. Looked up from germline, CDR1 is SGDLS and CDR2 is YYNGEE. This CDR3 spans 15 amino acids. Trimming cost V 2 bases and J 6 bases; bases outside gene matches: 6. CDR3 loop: CASSVPGTGTNEQFF. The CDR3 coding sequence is TGTGCCAGCAGCGTCCCCGGGACAGGGACCAATGAGCAGTTCTTC.

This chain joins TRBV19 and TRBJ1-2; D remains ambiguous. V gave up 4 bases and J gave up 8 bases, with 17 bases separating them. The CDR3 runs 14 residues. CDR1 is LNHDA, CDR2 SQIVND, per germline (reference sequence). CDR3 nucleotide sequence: TGTGCCAGTAGTACGCTAGATGTGCTTGGGGGCTACACCTTC. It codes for CASSTLDVLGGYTF.

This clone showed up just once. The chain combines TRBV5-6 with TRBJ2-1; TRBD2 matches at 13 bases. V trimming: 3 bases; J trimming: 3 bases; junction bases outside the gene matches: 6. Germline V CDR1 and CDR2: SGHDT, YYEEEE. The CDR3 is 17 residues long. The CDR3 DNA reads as TGTGCCAGCAGCTCAAGACTAGCGGGAGGACTCTACAATGAGCAGTTCTTC. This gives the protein CASSSRLAGGLYNEQFF.

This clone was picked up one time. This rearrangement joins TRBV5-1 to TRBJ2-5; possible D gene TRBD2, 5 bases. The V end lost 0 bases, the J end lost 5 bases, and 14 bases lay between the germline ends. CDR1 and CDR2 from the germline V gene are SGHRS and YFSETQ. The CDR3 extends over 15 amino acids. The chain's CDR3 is CASSLAGNWEETQYF. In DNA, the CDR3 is TGCGCCAGCAGCTTGGCTGGAAATTGGGAGGAGACCCAGTACTTC.

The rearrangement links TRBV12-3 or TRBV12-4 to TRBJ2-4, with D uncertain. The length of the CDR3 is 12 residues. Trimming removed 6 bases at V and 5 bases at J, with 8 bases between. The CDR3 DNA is TGTGCCAGCAGCCAAATAGAAAACATTCAGTACTTC. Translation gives CASSQIENIQYF.

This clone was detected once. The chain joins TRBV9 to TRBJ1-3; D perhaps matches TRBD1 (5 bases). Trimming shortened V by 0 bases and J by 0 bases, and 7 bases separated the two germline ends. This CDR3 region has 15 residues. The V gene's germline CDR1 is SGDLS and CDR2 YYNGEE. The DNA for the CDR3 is TGTGCCAGCAGCGTAGGGCAGGGCTCTGGAAACACCATATATTTT. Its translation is CASSVGQGSGNTIYF.